The 32 T cell receptor beta chains in this list originate from one sample, sequenced in a study of cytomegalovirus exposure and HLA in healthy donors (dated by TCRdb to between 2016 and 2019). Receptor amplification or capture employed the immunoSEQ multiplex PCR assay. For the multiplex PCR, a mixture combining 60 forward primers for TCR Vbeta segments and 13 reverse primers for TCR Jbeta segments was used. TCRdb re-hosts the immuneACCESS table, in-frame sequences only. Its copies lack some clones; in the studies checked, an unresolved V gene accounts for under half of them, and the cause for the rest is not known. The sample table holds around 130,000 clones, of which roughly four fifths were seen once. The ten largest account for over 0.9% of the sample. The material sequenced was PBMCs. The receptors were sampled from a woman aged 60-75 years in good health and CMV-seronegative.

The chain uses TRBV7-8 and TRBJ2-3, with TRBD2 matching over 8 bases. The CDR3 runs 17 residues. The germline V gene has CDR1 SGHVS and CDR2 FQNEAQ. V dropped 1 base and J dropped 3; count of bases not matched to a gene: 9. CDR3 region: CASSLEEVAGLTDTQYF. CDR3 nucleotide sequence: TGTGCCAGCAGCTTAGAAGAGGTAGCGGGACTAACAGATACGCAGTATTTT.

The V gene is TRBV5-1, the J gene TRBJ2-1; 7 bases line up with TRBD1. The trim removed 4 bases at V and 7 bases at J, leaving 5 bases unmatched. Germline assignment: CDR1 SGHRS and CDR2 YFSETQ. The CDR3 loop spans 13 amino acids. In DNA, the CDR3 is TGCGCCAGCAGCATACAGGGGTCGAATGAGCAGTTCTTC. This encodes CASSIQGSNEQFF.

This rearrangement joins TRBV28 to TRBJ1-4; D might be TRBD1 (6 bases). Germline-derived CDR1 and CDR2 are MDHEN and SYDVKM. V lost 5 bases and J 7 bases, leaving 14 bases between the germline ends. This CDR3 contains 14 residues. The CDR3 nucleotides read TGTGCCAGCAGTCCCCCGGGACATATTGAAAAACTGTTTTTT. This encodes CASSPPGHIEKLFF.

The V and J genes are TRBV9 and TRBJ2-6; a possible D gene is TRBD1 (6 bases). The ends were cut back, 3 bases at V and 0 bases at J, with 13 bases in the middle. In germline, CDR1 is SGDLS, CDR2 YYNGEE. The CDR3 loop spans 17 amino acids. CDR3 nucleotides: TGTGCCAGCAGCGAGCCCCGGACAGCCTCTGGGGCCAACGTCCTGACTTTC. This codes for CASSEPRTASGANVLTF.

The gene calls are TRBV27 and TRBJ1-2; the D is unclear. This CDR3 comprises 13 residues. The germline V and J ends were trimmed by 8 bases and 3 bases, with 13 bases remaining between them. The V gene's germline CDR1 is MNHEY and CDR2 SMNVEV (reference sequence). For the CDR3, the DNA is TGTGCCAGCGGAGGAGAGAAACACTATGGCTACACCTTC. Its translation: CASGGEKHYGYTF.

The chain carries TRBV2 and TRBJ2-5; D perhaps matches TRBD2 (6 bases). Germline V CDR1 and CDR2: SNHLY, FYNNEI. This CDR3 contains 13 residues. Deletions cut 4 bases from V and 5 bases from J, with 11 bases between. The CDR3 sequence: CASSGRGPETQYF. In nucleotides, the CDR3 is TGTGCCAGCAGTGGGCGGGGCCCCGAGACCCAGTACTTC. The entire variable domain, with the rest obtained from reference TRBV2 and TRBJ2-5, is as follows: EPEVTQTPSHQVTQMGQEVILRCVPISNHLYFYWYRQILGQKVEFLVSFYNNEISEKSEIFDDQFSVERPDGSNFTLKIRSTKLEDSAMYFCASSGRGPETQYFGPGTRLLVL.

The chain joins TRBV4-1 to TRBJ1-3; D gene uncertain. This CDR3 is 17 amino acids long. Trimming left V 4 bases short and J 0 bases short, with 16 bases between. The germline CDR1 and CDR2 sequences are MGHRA and YSYEKL. The CDR3 is CASSRPGAVNSGNTIYF. The CDR3 DNA sequence: TGCGCCAGCAGCCGTCCGGGAGCTGTGAACTCTGGAAACACCATATATTTT.

CDR3 coding DNA: TGTGCCAGCAGCTTGGTTGGGGGAGGGCGCACAGATACGCAGTATTTT. Residues: CASSLVGGGRTDTQYF. The V gene is TRBV5-4, the J gene TRBJ2-3, with 7 nucleotides matching TRBD2. V was pared by 0 bases and J by 1 base, with 5 bases of the junction left unmatched. This CDR3 has 16 amino acids. Germline-derived CDR1 and CDR2 are SGHNT and YYREEE (reference sequence).

The chain employs TRBV11-2 and TRBJ1-5, with 7 bases identical to TRBD1. Germline V gene lookup returns CDR1 SGHAT and CDR2 FQNNGV. V was pared by 0 bases and J by 12 bases, with 5 bases of the junction left unmatched. CDR3 size: 13 residues. This chain's CDR3 is CASSLDRQGGQHF. The CDR3 DNA sequence: TGTGCCAGCAGCTTAGATCGGCAGGGGGGCCAGCATTTT. The full variable domain, rest sourced from reference TRBV11-2 and TRBJ1-5, is EAGVAQSPRYKIIEKRQSVAFWCNPISGHATLYWYQQILGQGPKLLIQFQNNGVVDDSQLPKDRFSAERLKGVDSTLKIQPAKLEDSAVYLCASSLDRQGGQHFGDGTRLSIL.

The chain uses TRBV5-4 and TRBJ2-1, with 13 bases lining up with TRBD2. The CDR3 is 16 amino acids. With V trimmed by 4 bases and J by 9 bases, 10 bases remained unmatched. CDR1 and CDR2 from the germline V gene are SGHNT and YYREEE (reference sequence). Here the CDR3 DNA reads TGTGCCAGCAGCCCCACTAGCGGGAGGGCCGGAGGTGAGCAGTTCTTC. It yields the protein CASSPTSGRAGGEQFF. Looking up the rest from reference TRBV5-4 and TRBJ2-1 gives the full variable domain: ETGVTQSPTHLIKTRGQQVTLRCSSQSGHNTVSWYQQALGQGPQFIFQYYREEENGRGNFPPRFSGLQFPNYSSELNVNALELDDSALYLCASSPTSGRAGGEQFFGPGTRLTVL.

In its sample, this clone was seen a few times. J is TRBJ1-1 and V is TRBV30; D call uncertain. The germline gives CDR1 GTSNPN, CDR2 SVGIG (reference sequence). CDR3 size: 13 residues. With 3 bases removed from V and 0 bases from J, the gap between germline ends came to 8 bases. The CDR3 DNA sequence: TGTGCCTGGAGCACCCAGATGAACACTGAAGCTTTCTTT. Translated, it gives CAWSTQMNTEAFF.

The chain employs TRBV28 and TRBJ2-1, with TRBD2 matching over 9 bases. Losses at the gene ends were 8 bases for V and 7 bases for J; bases not matched to a gene: 15. Germline V gene data show CDR1 as MDHEN and CDR2 as SYDVKM. CDR3 size: 16 residues. The CDR3 nucleotides read TGTGCCAGCTTCTCCCTGGGCGGGGGGGCTGGAAATGAGCAGTTCTTC. The encoded protein is CASFSLGGGAGNEQFF. The full variable domain, its missing parts supplied by reference TRBV28 and TRBJ2-1, is DVKVTQSSRYLVKRTGEKVFLECVQDMDHENMFWYRQDPGLGLRLIYFSYDVKMKEKGDIPEGYSVSREKKERFSLILESASTNQTSMYLCASFSLGGGAGNEQFFGPGTRLTVL.

The chain links TRBV5-6 to TRBJ1-5; TRBD1 is a possible D gene (6 bases). V was pared by 0 bases and J by 2 bases, with 9 bases between. The germline V gene has CDR1 SGHDT and CDR2 YYEEEE. The CDR3 has 15 residues. CDR3 in amino acids: CASSLVSGGNQPQHF. For the CDR3, the DNA is TGTGCCAGCAGCTTGGTATCAGGGGGCAATCAGCCCCAGCATTTT.

The chain uses TRBV20-1 and TRBJ2-7; D is unresolved. The germline V gene has CDR1 DFQATT and CDR2 SNEGSKA (reference sequence). The CDR3 spans 11 residues. The V end lost 6 bases, the J end lost 4 bases, and 10 bases lay between the germline ends. The CDR3 reads CSAGATYEQYF. For the CDR3, the DNA is TGCAGTGCCGGAGCTACTTACGAGCAGTACTTC.

On this clone itself: The identical CDR3 is also encoded by other nucleotide sequences in the sample. The CDR3: CASSVVAGDYEQYF. In nucleotides, the CDR3 is TGTGCCAGCAGCGTAGTAGCGGGAGACTACGAGCAGTACTTC. The chain combines TRBV2 with TRBJ2-7, with 9 nucleotides matching TRBD2. Germline loops: CDR1 SNHLY, CDR2 FYNNEI. This CDR3 comprises 14 residues. J gave up 3 bases and V 6 bases, and 6 bases lay outside the gene matches.

V is TRBV4-1 and J is TRBJ2-1, with TRBD1 as a possible D gene (5 bases). Germline CDR1 and CDR2: MGHRA and YSYEKL. The CDR3 runs to 16 residues. The V end was cut by 3 bases, the J end by 0 bases, with 12 bases between. The DNA of the CDR3 is TGCGCCAGCAGCCAGAACAGGCTCAGCTCCTACAATGAGCAGTTCTTC. Translation gives CASSQNRLSSYNEQFF.

The J gene is TRBJ1-1, the V gene TRBV6-1, with TRBD1 matching over 8 bases. The CDR3 is made up of 15 amino acids. V was pared by 5 bases and J by 0 bases, with 5 bases of the junction left unmatched. Germline CDR1 MNHNS, CDR2 SASEGT. In nucleotides, the CDR3 is TGTGCCAGCAGTAGCCGGGACAGGCTGAACACTGAAGCTTTCTTT. As protein: CASSSRDRLNTEAFF.

The rearrangement links TRBV14 to TRBJ2-2; TRBD2 agrees at 10 bases. This CDR3 spans 17 amino acids. The V gene end was trimmed by 5 bases and the J gene end by 0 bases; junction bases not matched to a gene: 6. The germline gives CDR1 SGHDN, CDR2 FVKESK. CDR3 sequence reads: CASSSSAGGTNTGELFF. Here the CDR3 DNA reads TGTGCCAGCAGCTCATCAGCGGGAGGGACGAACACCGGGGAGCTGTTTTTT.

The chain recombines TRBV15 with TRBJ2-3, with a weak D call TRBD1 (6 bases). The CDR3 is made up of 16 amino acids. Trimming pared 4 bases from V and 0 bases from J, leaving 14 bases between. Per the germline V gene, CDR1 is LNHNV and CDR2 is YYDKDF (reference sequence). In DNA form, the CDR3 reads TGTGCCACCAGCACTACAGGGACGGTGAGCACAGATACGCAGTATTTT. Amino acids: CATSTTGTVSTDTQYF.

The V call is TRBV5-4, the J call TRBJ2-5; the D gene is possibly TRBD1 (6 bases). Looked up from germline, CDR1 is SGHNT and CDR2 is YYREEE (reference sequence). The CDR3 runs 14 residues. V gave up 0 bases and J gave up 2 bases, with 8 bases separating them. CDR3 coding DNA: TGTGCCAGCAGCTTGGGGGGGCAGCAAGAGACCCAGTACTTC. Protein product: CASSLGGQQETQYF.

The genes are TRBV20-1 and TRBJ1-1; D not certain. This CDR3 is built from 11 residues. Germline CDR1 DFQATT, CDR2 SNEGSKA (reference sequence). Trimming took off 3 bases at V and 5 bases at J, with 7 bases between the two ends. The CDR3 DNA sequence: TGCAGTGCTAGGGAGGGAACTGAAGCTTTCTTT. The encoded protein is CSAREGTEAFF.

The chain combines TRBV18 with TRBJ2-5; D gene unclear. Germline-derived CDR1 and CDR2 are KGHSH and LQKENI. The length of the CDR3 is 12 residues. The germline V and J ends were trimmed by 5 bases and 5 bases, with 9 bases remaining between them. CDR3 DNA: TGTGCCAGCTCATTCCTCGGTGAGACCCAGTACTTC. Translation: CASSFLGETQYF.

The chain is built from TRBV28 and TRBJ1-1; D ambiguous. The CDR3 runs to 13 residues. V lost 3 bases and J lost 1, with 6 bases in between. CDR1 MDHEN and CDR2 SYDVKM come from the germline V gene. CDR3 bases: TGTGCCAGCAGTTTGGAGGGGAACACTGAAGCTTTCTTT. It encodes CASSLEGNTEAFF.

The J gene is TRBJ2-1, the V gene TRBV11-2; 10 bases are a match to TRBD2. This CDR3 spans 15 amino acids. Trimming removed 2 bases from V and 2 bases from J; junction bases left unmatched: 0. Germline CDR1 and CDR2: SGHAT and FQNNGV. The CDR3 bases are TGTGCCAGCAGCTTACTAGCGGGGGCCTACAATGAGCAGTTCTTC. Translated: CASSLLAGAYNEQFF.

The gene calls are TRBV11-2 and TRBJ2-1; 10 bases are a match to TRBD2. Per germline, CDR1 SGHAT and CDR2 FQNNGV. Trimming at V came to 3 bases and at J to 10 bases, leaving 9 bases not matched to a gene. The CDR3 sequence is 15 residues long. CDR3 DNA sequence: TGTGCCAGCAGCTTGTTTACGGGACTAGCGAACGAGCAGTTCTTC. This codes for CASSLFTGLANEQFF.

The V gene is TRBV27, the J gene TRBJ2-3; the D gene is possibly TRBD1 (5 bases). In germline, CDR1 is MNHEY, CDR2 SMNVEV (reference sequence). The CDR3 contains 14 residues. The germline V and J ends were trimmed by 2 bases and 4 bases, with 10 bases remaining between them. The CDR3 sequence is CASSLIQGSDTQYF. The DNA of the CDR3 is TGTGCCAGCAGTTTAATCCAGGGTTCAGATACGCAGTATTTT.

This clone was counted between two and nine times. The chain recombines TRBV28 with TRBJ2-1; no firm D call. CDR3 length: 16 residues. The ends were cut back, 4 bases at V and 7 bases at J, with 20 bases in the middle. Germline lookup yields CDR1 MDHEN and CDR2 SYDVKM. The chain's CDR3 is CASSSPPSRRTNEQFF. The CDR3 nucleotides are TGTGCCAGCAGTTCGCCCCCCTCGCGGCGTACTAATGAGCAGTTCTTC.

This chain connects TRBV6-5 to TRBJ2-5, with D possibly TRBD2 on 6 matching bases. Trimming left V 2 bases short and J 7 bases short, with 14 bases between. The CDR3 runs to 14 residues. Germline values: CDR1 MNHEY, CDR2 SVGAGI. CDR3 region: CASSYMASVGTQYF. CDR3 DNA sequence: TGTGCCAGCAGTTACATGGCTAGCGTTGGGACCCAGTACTTC.

The V and J genes are TRBV18 and TRBJ2-4; 7 nucleotides match TRBD1. With 1 base clipped from V and 5 bases from J, the junction kept 2 bases outside the gene matches. The CDR3 covers 14 residues. Germline-derived CDR1 and CDR2 are KGHSH and LQKENI. In DNA form, the CDR3 reads TGTGCCAGCTCACCACGGACAGGAGAAAACATTCAGTACTTC. Residues: CASSPRTGENIQYF.

This clone was observed a single time. Here the CDR3 DNA reads TGTGCCAGCAGCCTCTTAAAAGTACAGGGATACGAGCAGTACTTC. Its translation: CASSLLKVQGYEQYF. The chain combines TRBV7-2 with TRBJ2-7; tentative D call: TRBD1 (6 bases). The CDR3 covers 15 residues. The germline V gene encodes CDR1 SGHTA and CDR2 FQGNSA. Trimming pared 5 bases from V and 4 bases from J, leaving 18 bases between.

The rearrangement links TRBV4-1 to TRBJ1-2; TRBD1 might be the D (6 bases). CDR1 and CDR2 (germline): MGHRA, YSYEKL. V was cut by 1 base and J by 2 bases, with 11 bases left in between. There are 15 residues in the CDR3. The CDR3 protein is CASSQAGVLNYGYTF. CDR3 sequence (DNA): TGCGCCAGCAGCCAAGCAGGGGTGCTCAACTATGGCTACACCTTC.

V gene TRBV2 combines with J gene TRBJ1-1; D unclear. The germline V gene encodes CDR1 SNHLY and CDR2 FYNNEI. The CDR3 length is 14 residues. V was cut by 10 bases and J by 4 bases, with 19 bases left in between. The chain's CDR3 is CATSKDGVPTEAFF. The CDR3 DNA sequence: TGTGCCACATCAAAGGACGGGGTCCCCACTGAAGCTTTCTTT.